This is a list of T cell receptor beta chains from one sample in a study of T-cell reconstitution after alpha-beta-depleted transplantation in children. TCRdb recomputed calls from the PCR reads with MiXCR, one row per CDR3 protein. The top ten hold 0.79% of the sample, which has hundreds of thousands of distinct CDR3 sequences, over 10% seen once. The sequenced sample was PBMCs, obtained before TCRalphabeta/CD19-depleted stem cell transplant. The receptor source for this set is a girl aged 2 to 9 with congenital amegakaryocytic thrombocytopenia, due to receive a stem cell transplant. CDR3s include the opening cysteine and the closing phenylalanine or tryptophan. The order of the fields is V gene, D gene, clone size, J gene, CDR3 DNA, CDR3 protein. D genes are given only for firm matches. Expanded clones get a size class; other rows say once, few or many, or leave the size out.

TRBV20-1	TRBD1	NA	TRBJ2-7	TGCAGTGCTGATACCGGGACAGAAGGGTGGAAGCAGTACTTC	CSADTGTEGWKQYF
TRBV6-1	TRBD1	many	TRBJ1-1	TGTGCCAGCAGTCCCGGGACAGGGAACACTGAAGCTTTCTTT	CASSPGTGNTEAFF
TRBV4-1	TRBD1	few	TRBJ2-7	TGCGCCAGCAGCCAAATCCAGGGGGCCTACGAGCAGTACTTC	CASSQIQGAYEQYF
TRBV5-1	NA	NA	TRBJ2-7	TGCGCCAGCAGCTTTGCACCCTCGACAGCCTGGGGAGAGCAGTACTTC	CASSFAPSTAWGEQYF
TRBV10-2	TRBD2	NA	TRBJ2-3	TGCGCCAGCAAAAGACTAGCGGGAGATGTCACAGATACGCAGTATTTT	CASKRLAGDVTDTQYF
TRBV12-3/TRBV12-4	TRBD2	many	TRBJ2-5	TGTGCCAGCAGTTTGCCTCTAGCGGGAGTTGGAGAGACCCAGTACTTC	CASSLPLAGVGETQYF
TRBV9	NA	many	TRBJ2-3	TGTGCCAGCAGCATGAGCGGAAGCACAGATACGCAGTATTTT	CASSMSGSTDTQYF
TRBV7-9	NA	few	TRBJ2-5	TGTGCCAGCAGCCAAAGGGTGGGTTCCTCGCACCAAGAGACCCAGTACTTC	CASSQRVGSSHQETQYF
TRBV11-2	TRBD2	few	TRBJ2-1	TGTGCCAGCAGCTTAGATGGGCTAGCGGGAGGTGTGGTCCACAATGAGCAGTTCTTC	CASSLDGLAGGVVHNEQFF
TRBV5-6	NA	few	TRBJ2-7	TGTGCCAGCAGCTCCACTTCACAGGGTCCCCACGAGCAGTACTTC	CASSSTSQGPHEQYF
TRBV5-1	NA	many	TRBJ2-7	TGCGCCAGCAGCGCGGACTCCTTCCCTTACGAGCAGTACTTC	CASSADSFPYEQYF